One sample yielded the 25 T cell receptor beta chains listed below, sequenced in a study of blood T cells in healthy people across ages. Using a J-beta primer mix together with a sample-barcoded 5' primer, a second PCR was run for roughly 6 to 12 cycles. TCRdb passed the 5' RACE reads through MiXCR, listing each CDR3 protein once. Of nearly 800,000 distinct CDR3 sequences listed, 20% to 25% are singletons. The same data also went into a second study, on T cells of mothers and their children.

Sequenced input: blood. Every receptor here comes from a boy aged 10-17 years in good health.

In its sample, this clonotype was seen a few times. The chain has TRBV6-2 or TRBV6-3 and TRBJ2-7, with D maybe TRBD2 (6 bases). Per the germline V gene, CDR1 is MNHEY and CDR2 is SVGEGT. Trimming shortened V by 6 bases and J by 2 bases, and 11 bases separated the two germline ends. CDR3 length equals 13 residues. CDR3: CASRGGGTYEQYF. For the CDR3, the DNA is TGTGCCAGCAGGGGAGGCGGCACCTACGAGCAGTACTTC.

This clonotype has a handful of counts. The rearrangement joins TRBV4-3 to TRBJ2-2; maybe TRBD1 (5 bases). The CDR3 totals 14 residues. V gave up 2 bases and J gave up 4 bases, with 8 bases separating them. Germline V gene sequence: CDR1 LGHNA, CDR2 YSLEER. CDR3 sequence reads: CASSQQGITGELFF. CDR3 nucleotide sequence: TGCGCCAGCAGCCAACAGGGCATCACCGGGGAGCTGTTTTTT.

The V and J genes are TRBV2 and TRBJ1-3; D not resolved. Trimming left V 8 bases short and J 0 bases short, with 20 bases between. The CDR3 runs to 17 residues. Germline V gene sequence: CDR1 SNHLY, CDR2 FYNNEI. The CDR3 coding sequence is TGTGCCAGCCGACATGGGAGCGTTGGGCTCTCTGGAAACACCATATATTTT. Amino acid sequence: CASRHGSVGLSGNTIYF.

This chain links TRBV29-1 with TRBJ2-5; the D gene is possibly TRBD1 (6 bases). The CDR3 spans 12 residues. The V end was cut by 5 bases, the J end by 2 bases, with 9 bases between. Germline V gene data show CDR1 as SQVTM and CDR2 as ANQGSEA. The CDR3 bases are TGCAGCGTTACAGGGTTTCAAGAGACCCAGTACTTC. Its protein product is CSVTGFQETQYF.

The genes are TRBV7-9 and TRBJ1-2, with a tentative D call TRBD1 (5 bases). The V end was cut by 5 bases, the J end by 4 bases, with 11 bases between. The CDR3 has 13 amino acids. The germline CDR1 and CDR2 sequences are SEHNR and FQNEAQ (reference sequence). CDR3 sequence (DNA): TGTGCCAGCAGCCAGGGTCAACTCTATGGCTACACCTTC. Translating it yields CASSQGQLYGYTF. The full variable domain, rest sourced from reference TRBV7-9 and TRBJ1-2, is DTGVSQNPRHKITKRGQNVTFRCDPISEHNRLYWYRQTLGQGPEFLTYFQNEAQLEKSRLLSDRFSAERPKGSFSTLEIQRTEQGDSAMYLCASSQGQLYGYTFGSGTRLTVV.

In this sample, this clonotype turned up a few times. This rearrangement joins TRBV4-1 to TRBJ2-1; 8 positions agree with TRBD2. After removal of 0 bases from V and 1 base from J, the junction contained 5 bases not matched to a gene. Looked up from germline, CDR1 is MGHRA and CDR2 is YSYEKL. The CDR3 is 17 amino acids. The DNA for the CDR3 is TGCGCCAGCAGCCAAGAGCCTAGCGGGCTGTCCTACAATGAGCAGTTCTTC. The encoded protein is CASSQEPSGLSYNEQFF.

This clonotype was seen more than once but under ten times. V usage is TRBV7-2 and J usage is TRBJ1-2; 8 nucleotides align to TRBD1. This CDR3 has 15 residues. From germline, CDR1 is SGHTA and CDR2 FQGNSA. The V gene end was trimmed by 3 bases and the J gene end by 7 bases; junction bases not matched to a gene: 10. In nucleotides, the CDR3 is TGTGCCAGCAGCTTCGACAGGGGTATCTCGGGTGGCTACACCTTC. Its protein is CASSFDRGISGGYTF. The full variable domain, completed using reference TRBV7-2 and TRBJ1-2, is GAGVSQSPSNKVTEKGKDVELRCDPISGHTALYWYRQSLGQGLEFLIYFQGNSAPDKSGLPSDRFSAERTGGSVSTLTIQRTQQEDSAVYLCASSFDRGISGGYTFGSGTRLTVV.

V gene TRBV2 combines with J gene TRBJ2-7; possible D gene TRBD1, 5 bases. The CDR3 is made up of 14 amino acids. The germline V gene has CDR1 SNHLY and CDR2 FYNNEI. V was cut by 3 bases and J by 6 bases, with 15 bases left in between. In nucleotides, the CDR3 is TGTGCCAGCAGTGATCCCGCAAGGGGTGGCGAGCAGTACTTC. Its translation: CASSDPARGGEQYF.

J is TRBJ1-4 and V is TRBV2; no reliable D call. This CDR3 region has 14 residues. The V and J ends lost 6 bases and 0 bases respectively, with 8 bases between them. Per germline, CDR1 SNHLY and CDR2 FYNNEI. In nucleotides, the CDR3 is TGTGCCAGCAGGGTACACTCAACTAATGAAAAACTGTTTTTT. Its translation is CASRVHSTNEKLFF.

This clonotype has more than one count but fewer than ten. This rearrangement joins TRBV5-1 to TRBJ1-4; tentative D call: TRBD1 (5 bases). The CDR3 sequence is 14 residues long. Per the germline V gene, CDR1 is SGHRS and CDR2 is YFSETQ. With 4 bases removed from V and 5 bases from J, the gap between germline ends came to 12 bases. The CDR3 DNA sequence: TGCGCCAGCAGCCGGGGGTTAGGGAATGAAAAACTGTTTTTT. This translates into CASSRGLGNEKLFF. The whole variable domain, filled in from reference TRBV5-1 and TRBJ1-4, reads KAGVTQTPRYLIKTRGQQVTLSCSPISGHRSVSWYQQTPGQGLQFLFEYFSETQRNKGNFPGRFSGRQFSNSRSEMNVSTLELGDSALYLCASSRGLGNEKLFFGSGTQLSVL.

The chain is built from TRBV29-1 and TRBJ2-4, with a tentative D call TRBD1 (5 bases). Per the germline V gene, CDR1 is SQVTM and CDR2 is ANQGSEA. The CDR3 loop spans 12 amino acids. V gave up 1 base and J gave up 6 bases, with 7 bases separating them. The CDR3 region is CSVEGGANIQYF. DNA of the CDR3: TGCAGCGTTGAAGGGGGCGCAAACATTCAGTACTTC. Looking up the rest from reference TRBV29-1 and TRBJ2-4 gives the full variable domain: SAVISQKPSRDICQRGTSLTIQCQVDSQVTMMFWYRQQPGQSLTLIATANQGSEATYESGFVIDKFPISRPNLTFSTLTVSNMSPEDSSIYLCSVEGGANIQYFGAGTRLSVL.

J is TRBJ2-3 and V is TRBV7-2, with D perhaps matching TRBD2 (6 bases). Germline V gene lookup returns CDR1 SGHTA and CDR2 FQGNSA. This CDR3 is 15 amino acids long. V was trimmed by 4 bases and J by 2 bases, leaving 13 bases between them. The CDR3 sequence is CASSWVAVSTDTQYF. The DNA of the CDR3 is TGTGCCAGCAGCTGGGTAGCGGTATCCACAGATACGCAGTATTTT.

This clonotype was seen only a few times. Sequence at one end of the junction differs from germline and may be a read error. The gene calls are TRBV6-5 and TRBJ1-1, with a possible D match to TRBD1 (6 bases). Looked up from germline, CDR1 is MNHEY and CDR2 is SVGAGI. This CDR3 has 16 residues. The CDR3, as DNA: TGCGCCAGCAGACAATCGTGGGGGGCGGGGAACACTGAAGCTTTCTTT. Protein: CASRQSWGAGNTEAFF.

This clonotype was recorded a few times. The chain combines TRBV12-5 with TRBJ2-7; D gene unclear. Trimming removed 0 bases at V and 7 bases at J, with 19 bases between. Looked up from germline, CDR1 is LGHNT and CDR2 is FRNRAP. This CDR3 has 16 amino acids. In DNA form, the CDR3 reads TGTGCTAGTGGTTTGGTACGGACGGTGGAATGGAAAGAGCAGTACTTC. It translates to CASGLVRTVEWKEQYF.

J is TRBJ1-5 and V is TRBV4-2; D uncertain. The ends were cut back, 0 bases at V and 7 bases at J, with 13 bases in the middle. Germline V gene lookup returns CDR1 LGHNA and CDR2 YNFKEQ. The CDR3 covers 15 residues. In DNA form, the CDR3 reads TGTGCCAGCAGCCAAGATCACGGTGCCCGGCAGCCCCAGCATTTT. It encodes CASSQDHGARQPQHF.

V usage is TRBV20-1 and J usage is TRBJ2-7; no reliable D call. The CDR3 is 13 amino acids. The germline V and J ends were trimmed by 5 bases and 5 bases, with 16 bases remaining between them. Germline loops: CDR1 DFQATT, CDR2 SNEGSKA (reference sequence). The DNA for the CDR3 is TGCAGTGCTCTGCCCTGGGGTCCCAACGAGCAGTACTTC. This encodes CSALPWGPNEQYF.

The V call is TRBV4-2, the J call TRBJ2-2, with a possible D match to TRBD1 (6 bases). CDR1 and CDR2 (germline): LGHNA, YNFKEQ. Deletions cut 0 bases from V and 0 bases from J, with 14 bases between. CDR3 length: 18 amino acids. CDR3 coding DNA: TGTGCCAGCAGCCAAGATTCGGGTGGGGGCCCGAACACCGGGGAGCTGTTTTTT. It encodes CASSQDSGGGPNTGELFF.

This clonotype was detected ten times or more. This sequence joins TRBV7-3 and TRBJ2-3; 7 nucleotides line up with TRBD2. Looked up from germline, CDR1 is SGHTA and CDR2 is FQGTGA. The CDR3 loop spans 15 amino acids. With V trimmed by 1 base and J by 0 bases, 1 base remained unmatched. CDR3 nucleotides: TGTGCCAGCAGCTTAAGCGGGAGCAGCACAGATACGCAGTATTTT. Protein: CASSLSGSSTDTQYF. Full variable domain (missing parts from reference TRBV7-3 and TRBJ2-3): GAGVSQTPSNKVTEKGKYVELRCDPISGHTALYWYRQSLGQGPEFLIYFQGTGAADDSGLPNDRFFAVRPEGSVSTLKIQRTERGDSAVYLCASSLSGSSTDTQYFGPGTRLTVL.

The V gene is TRBV2, the J gene TRBJ2-2; no clear D gene. The CDR3 spans 12 residues. Germline V gene lookup returns CDR1 SNHLY and CDR2 FYNNEI. Deletions cut 9 bases from V and 6 bases from J, with 11 bases between. CDR3 DNA: TGTGCCAGGGCGAACAAAGCCGGGGAGCTGTTTTTT. Encoded protein: CARANKAGELFF.

CDR3 sequence reads: CASSQGQRDEQFF. DNA of the CDR3: TGTGCCAGCAGCCAGGGTCAGAGGGATGAGCAGTTCTTC. The genes are TRBV3-1 and TRBJ2-5; D perhaps matches TRBD2 (5 bases). The DNA end is more similar to TRBJ2-1, so the J call may be wrong. In germline, CDR1 is LGHDT, CDR2 YNNKEL (reference sequence). The CDR3 covers 13 residues.

This clonotype was found a few times. The V gene is TRBV9, the J gene TRBJ1-4; D is uncertain. There are 13 residues in the CDR3. Per germline, CDR1 SGDLS and CDR2 YYNGEE. V lost 4 bases, J lost 5 bases, and 9 bases lay in between. The CDR3 loop reads CASSPSENEKLFF. The CDR3 DNA reads as TGTGCCAGCAGCCCCTCAGAGAATGAAAAACTGTTTTTT.

The rearrangement links TRBV10-3 to TRBJ2-2, with 8 bases lining up with TRBD1. V gave up 5 bases and J gave up 7 bases; unmatched junction bases: 9. CDR3 size: 15 residues. CDR1 and CDR2 (germline): ENHRY, SYGVKD. The CDR3, as DNA: TGTGCCATCAGTCAGGGGGCGCATCGGGGCGGGGAGCTGTTTTTT. This codes for CAISQGAHRGGELFF.

The sample holds a few counts of this clonotype. The gene calls are TRBV5-1 and TRBJ2-1, with D perhaps assigned TRBD1 or TRBD2 (5 bases each). This CDR3 region has 13 residues. Trimming took off 3 bases at V and 5 bases at J, with 9 bases between the two ends. Looked up from germline, CDR1 is SGHRS and CDR2 is YFSETQ. The CDR3 loop reads CASSSWGNNEQFF. CDR3 nucleotide sequence: TGCGCCAGCAGCTCCTGGGGGAACAATGAGCAGTTCTTC.

This sequence joins TRBV20-1 and TRBJ2-4; perhaps D is TRBD1 or TRBD2 (5 bases each). The CDR3 extends over 15 amino acids. Germline CDR1 is DFQATT and CDR2 is SNEGSKA (reference sequence). Trimming removed 6 bases at V and 7 bases at J, with 22 bases between. CDR3: CSAPGRGGWENIQYF. For the CDR3, the DNA is TGCAGTGCCCCGGGAAGGGGCGGATGGGAGAACATTCAGTACTTC.

This chain links TRBV20-1 with TRBJ2-5, with D maybe TRBD1 (6 bases). Per the germline V gene, CDR1 is DFQATT and CDR2 is SNEGSKA (reference sequence). This CDR3 contains 14 residues. V was pared by 1 base and J by 1 base, with 10 bases between. CDR3 residues: CSARGWTVQETQYF. Written as DNA, the CDR3 is TGCAGTGCTAGAGGATGGACAGTCCAAGAGACCCAGTACTTC.